The 19 T cell receptor beta chains below all came from one sample that was sequenced in a study of blood T cell repertoires in COVID-19. Generated by immunoSEQ multiplex PCR, the TCRdb table keeps only in-frame clones and is missing some. The sample carries approximately 49,000 clones, about 70% recorded once. Sequencing was carried out using peripheral blood. The receptors here all came from a woman in her 70s with acute or convalescent COVID-19.

V usage is TRBV3-1 (or the pseudogene TRBV3-2) and J usage is TRBJ2-5; the D is unclear. This CDR3 has 11 residues. Between the trimmed V and J ends, which lost 3 bases and 5 bases, there was a span of 4 bases. Germline CDR1 reads LGHDT; CDR2 reads YNNKEL (reference sequence). The CDR3 sequence: CASSHLETQYF. CDR3 DNA: TGTGCCAGCAGCCATCTCGAGACCCAGTACTTC.

This chain connects TRBV5-4 to TRBJ1-3; TRBD1 agrees at 12 bases. The V and J ends lost 2 bases and 8 bases, in that order; junction bases with no gene match: 20. The CDR3 has 20 amino acids. Per the germline V gene, CDR1 is SGHNT and CDR2 is YYREEE (reference sequence). The CDR3 DNA follows: TGTGCCAGCAGCTTCAATGTCAGGACCGGGACAGGGGGCCCCTGGGACACCATATATTTT. Protein product: CASSFNVRTGTGGPWDTIYF.

This rearrangement joins TRBV2 to TRBJ2-3, with 11 positions matching TRBD2. This CDR3 has 17 amino acids. Germline V CDR1 and CDR2: SNHLY, FYNNEI. The junction had 10 bases not matched to a gene; V was cut back by 6 bases and J by 2 bases. The CDR3 bases are TGTGCCAGCAGAGGTAGCGGGGGGGCCATTCCCACAGATACGCAGTATTTT. Its translation: CASRGSGGAIPTDTQYF.

This clone turned up a few times. The chain recombines TRBV10-3 with TRBJ2-7; 9 bases line up with TRBD1. The CDR3 sequence is 15 residues long. The junction had 6 bases not matched to a gene; V was cut back by 4 bases and J by 2 bases. CDR1 and CDR2 (germline): ENHRY, SYGVKD. The CDR3 loop is CAISGRTGATYEQYF. DNA of the CDR3: TGTGCCATCAGTGGCCGGACAGGGGCCACCTACGAGCAGTACTTC.

This clone was observed a few times. The rearrangement uses TRBV28 and TRBJ1-1, with D maybe TRBD1 (5 bases). Trimming removed 4 bases from V and 0 bases from J, with 15 bases in between. This CDR3 has 16 amino acids. The germline V gene has CDR1 MDHEN and CDR2 SYDVKM. CDR3 nucleotides: TGTGCCAGCAGTTGGGGCAGACGCATCATGAACACTGAAGCTTTCTTT. It codes for CASSWGRRIMNTEAFF. The complete variable domain, with remaining parts taken from reference TRBV28 and TRBJ1-1, reads DVKVTQSSRYLVKRTGEKVFLECVQDMDHENMFWYRQDPGLGLRLIYFSYDVKMKEKGDIPEGYSVSREKKERFSLILESASTNQTSMYLCASSWGRRIMNTEAFFGQGTRLTVV.

This clone showed up just a few times. Other nucleotide sequences from this sample produce the same CDR3. V usage is TRBV3-1 (or the pseudogene TRBV3-2) and J usage is TRBJ1-1; no clear D gene. V lost 1 base, J lost 7 bases, and 10 bases lay in between. The CDR3 length is 13 residues. The V gene's germline CDR1 is LGHDT and CDR2 YNNKEL (reference sequence). CDR3 sequence reads: CASSQVRSGEAFF. The CDR3 DNA reads as TGTGCCAGCAGCCAAGTAAGGTCGGGTGAAGCTTTCTTT.

This CDR3 is CASSLQGNHYGYTF. In DNA form, the CDR3 reads TGTGCCAGCAGTTTGCAGGGGAACCACTATGGCTACACCTTC. V and J are TRBV2 and TRBJ1-2; possible D gene TRBD1, 6 bases. The germline gives CDR1 SNHLY, CDR2 FYNNEI. V was pared by 5 bases and J by 3 bases, with 13 bases between. The CDR3 length is 14 residues.

The chain recombines TRBV28 with TRBJ1-6; TRBD1 matches 7 bases. CDR1 and CDR2 (germline): MDHEN, SYDVKM. J lost 10 bases, V lost 6 bases, and 9 bases had no gene match. The CDR3 is 14 amino acids. The CDR3 reads CASRTRDRVSPLHF. Written as DNA, the CDR3 is TGTGCCAGCAGAACCCGGGACAGAGTATCACCCCTCCACTTT.

The V gene is TRBV5-1, the J gene TRBJ2-2; 8 bases align to TRBD2. Germline CDR1 SGHRS, CDR2 YFSETQ. Trimming took 0 bases from V and 4 from J; bases not matched to a gene: 2. The CDR3 has 15 residues. CDR3 region: CASSLAGGLTGELFF. Here the CDR3 DNA reads TGCGCCAGCAGCTTGGCGGGGGGGCTCACCGGGGAGCTGTTTTTT. Filled out from reference TRBV5-1 and TRBJ2-2, the complete variable domain reads KAGVTQTPRYLIKTRGQQVTLSCSPISGHRSVSWYQQTPGQGLQFLFEYFSETQRNKGNFPGRFSGRQFSNSRSEMNVSTLELGDSALYLCASSLAGGLTGELFFGEGSRLTVL.

The chain is built from TRBV28 and TRBJ1-2; 9 bases line up with TRBD1. The V gene end was trimmed by 8 bases and the J gene end by 3 bases; junction bases not matched to a gene: 4. This CDR3 region has 13 residues. Germline V lookup: CDR1 MDHEN, CDR2 SYDVKM. This CDR3 is CASLGTGYYGYTF. In DNA form, the CDR3 reads TGTGCCAGCCTTGGGACAGGGTACTATGGCTACACCTTC.

This sequence joins TRBV2 and TRBJ2-5; D is possibly TRBD1 (5 bases). This CDR3 has 14 residues. Trimming cost V 7 bases and J 3 bases, with 15 bases left between them. The germline gives CDR1 SNHLY, CDR2 FYNNEI. The CDR3 reads CASTTGAAEETQYF. CDR3 DNA sequence: TGTGCCAGCACGACTGGGGCTGCGGAAGAGACCCAGTACTTC.

The chain is built from TRBV28 and TRBJ2-1, with TRBD2 as a possible D gene (5 bases). The V end lost 2 bases, the J end lost 8 bases, and 7 bases lay between the germline ends. The CDR3 is 12 amino acids. Germline values: CDR1 MDHEN, CDR2 SYDVKM. The CDR3 region has the DNA TGTGCCAGCAGTTTAGTCGGGGATGAGCAGTTCTTC. Translated: CASSLVGDEQFF.

V usage is TRBV5-8 and J usage is TRBJ1-2, with D possibly matching TRBD1 (5 bases). CDR3 length: 15 residues. V lost 0 bases and J 4 bases, leaving 13 bases between the germline ends. The V gene's germline CDR1 is SGHTS and CDR2 YDEGEE. For the CDR3, the DNA is TGTGCCAGCAGCTTGGAAAGTGCGGGGCTCTATGGCTACACCTTC. Translated: CASSLESAGLYGYTF.

The chain couples TRBV5-1 to TRBJ2-7, with 7 bases identical to TRBD1. V shed 0 bases and J 4 bases; nucleotides not matched to a gene: 10. The CDR3 has 16 amino acids. CDR1 SGHRS and CDR2 YFSETQ come from the germline V gene. The CDR3 DNA is TGCGCCAGCAGCTTGGGTTTCGCGACAGGGTCGTACGAGCAGTACTTC. Translation: CASSLGFATGSYEQYF.

This clone was picked up one time. V gene TRBV19 combines with J gene TRBJ2-7, with TRBD1 matching over 7 bases. This CDR3 spans 14 amino acids. The V gene end was trimmed by 3 bases and the J gene end by 0 bases; junction bases not matched to a gene: 2. Germline CDR1 reads LNHDA; CDR2 reads SQIVND (reference sequence). The CDR3 coding sequence is TGTGCCAGTAGTATGGACAGGTTCTCCTACGAGCAGTACTTC. This translates into CASSMDRFSYEQYF.

This rearrangement joins TRBV21-1 to TRBJ1-2; the table's D call, TRBD1, has no DNA check behind it. TRBV21-1 is listed as a pseudogene. This CDR3 has 19 residues. CDR3 region: CASSKAAFHRGRANYGYTF. In DNA, the CDR3 is TGTGCCAGCAGCAAAGCCGCCTTCCACAGGGGGCGAGCTAACTATGGCTACACCTTC.

This chain joins TRBV28 and TRBJ2-1; 7 nucleotides match TRBD1. This CDR3 comprises 14 residues. V gave up 6 bases and J gave up 12 bases; unmatched junction bases: 14. The germline gives CDR1 MDHEN, CDR2 SYDVKM. CDR3 sequence (DNA): TGTGCCAGCAGATACGACAGGGCCGCCGAGGGGCAGTTCTTC. It encodes CASRYDRAAEGQFF. The whole variable domain, remainder taken from reference TRBV28 and TRBJ2-1, is DVKVTQSSRYLVKRTGEKVFLECVQDMDHENMFWYRQDPGLGLRLIYFSYDVKMKEKGDIPEGYSVSREKKERFSLILESASTNQTSMYLCASRYDRAAEGQFFGPGTRLTVL.

V usage is TRBV5-1 and J usage is TRBJ2-7, with 10 bases aligning to TRBD1. The germline gives CDR1 SGHRS, CDR2 YFSETQ. The CDR3 loop spans 20 amino acids. V shed 4 bases, J shed 4 bases, and the junction held 23 bases outside the gene matches. Written as DNA, the CDR3 is TGCGCCAGCAGCGAATCTCCGGGACAGGGGTCGATTCACATACGATACGAGCAGTACTTC. Its protein is CASSESPGQGSIHIRYEQYF.

The rearrangement links TRBV6-4 to TRBJ2-6; a weak D match, TRBD1 (6 bases). V gave up 0 bases and J gave up 1 base, with 7 bases separating them. The CDR3 is 16 amino acids. Germline lookup yields CDR1 MRHNA and CDR2 SNTAGT. This chain's CDR3 is CASSDSTGSGANVLTF. The CDR3 coding sequence is TGTGCCAGCAGTGACTCTACAGGGTCTGGGGCCAACGTCCTGACTTTC.